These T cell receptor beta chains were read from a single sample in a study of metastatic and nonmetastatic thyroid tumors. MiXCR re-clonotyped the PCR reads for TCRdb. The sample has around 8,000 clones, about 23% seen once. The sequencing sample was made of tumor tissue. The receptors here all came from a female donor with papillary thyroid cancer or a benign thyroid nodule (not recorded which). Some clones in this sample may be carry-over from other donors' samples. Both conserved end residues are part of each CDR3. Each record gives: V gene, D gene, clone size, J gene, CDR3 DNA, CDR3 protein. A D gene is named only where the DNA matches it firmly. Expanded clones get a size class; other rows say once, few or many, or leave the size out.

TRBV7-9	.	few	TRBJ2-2	TGTGCCAGCGGGGGGCTGTCCGGGGAGCTGTTTTTT	CASGGLSGELFF
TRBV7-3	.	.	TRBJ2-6	TGTGCCAGCAGCTTAAGCAGCAGCTTCACGGCTGGGGCCAACGTCCTGACTTTC	CASSLSSSFTAGANVLTF
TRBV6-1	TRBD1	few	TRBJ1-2	TGTGCCAGCAAGGACGACTTTACAGGGGGTGTCTATGGCTACACCTTC	CASKDDFTGGVYGYTF
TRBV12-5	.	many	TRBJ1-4	TGTGCTAGCGGGGGGGCAGGCCCGGCTCCGCATGAAAAACTGTTTTTT	CASGGAGPAPHEKLFF
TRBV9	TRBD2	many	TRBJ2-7	TGTGCCAGCAGCGTAGGACTAGCGGGGGGGCCGGTCGAGCAGTACTTC	CASSVGLAGGPVEQYF
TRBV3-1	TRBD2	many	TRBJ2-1	TGTGCCAGCAGCCGACTAGCGGGCTCCTACAATGAGCAGTTCTTC	CASSRLAGSYNEQFF
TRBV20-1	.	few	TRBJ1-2	TGCAGTGCTAGAGATTCGTTTTTTCGGCTGGTGGGCGGGGGAGATCTCTATGGCTACACCTTC	CSARDSFFRLVGGGDLYGYTF
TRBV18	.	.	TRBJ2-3	TGTGCCAGCTCACCACCGGCTGGCACAGATACGCAGTATTTT	CASSPPAGTDTQYF
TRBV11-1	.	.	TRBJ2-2	TGTGCCAGCAGCTCGGGTGGCGGGGAGCTGTTTTTT	CASSSGGGELFF
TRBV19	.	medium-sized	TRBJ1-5	TGTGCCAGTAGTTTAATGACGGTGGGAAATCAGCCCCAGCATTTT	CASSLMTVGNQPQHF
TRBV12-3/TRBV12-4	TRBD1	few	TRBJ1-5	TGTGCCAGCAGTAACCCGAGCAGGGGGGATCAGCCCCAGCATTTT	CASSNPSRGDQPQHF
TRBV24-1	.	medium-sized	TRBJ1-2	TGTGCCACCCAGGGCCCTAACTATGGCTACACCTTC	CATQGPNYGYTF
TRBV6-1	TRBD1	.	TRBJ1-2	TGTGCCAGCAGTGCCCGGACAGGGGGCGGTGGCTACACCTTC	CASSARTGGGGYTF
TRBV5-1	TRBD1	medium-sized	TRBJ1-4	TGCGCCAGCAGCCCGACAGGGGTAGGGGAAAAACTGTTTTTT	CASSPTGVGEKLFF
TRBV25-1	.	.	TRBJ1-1	TGTGCCAGCACTCCCTTGGACAGCAGGAGCACTGAAGCTTTCTTT	CASTPLDSRSTEAFF
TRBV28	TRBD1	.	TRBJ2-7	TGTGCCAGCAGTTCCCCGGGACAGGGGTTTACCGAGCAGTACTTC	CASSSPGQGFTEQYF
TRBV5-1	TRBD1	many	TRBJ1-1	TGCGCCAGCAGACAAGGGACAGGGGGTCGCACTGAAGCTTTCTTT	CASRQGTGGRTEAFF
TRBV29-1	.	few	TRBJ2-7	TGCAGCGTTGATTCAGGTGGGGGCGAGCAGTACTTC	CSVDSGGGEQYF
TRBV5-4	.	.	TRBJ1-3	TGTGCCAGCAGGGCAGGGGATTCTGGAAACACCATATATTTT	CASRAGDSGNTIYF
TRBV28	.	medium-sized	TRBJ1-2	TGTGCCAGCAGTCCCTCGTCGTGGGGATCCTATGGCTACACCTTC	CASSPSSWGSYGYTF
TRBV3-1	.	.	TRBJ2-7	TGTGCCAGCAGCCAAGACCCCGGGAGTCCCTCCGACGAGCAGTACTTC	CASSQDPGSPSDEQYF
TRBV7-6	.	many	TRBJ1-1	TGTGCCAGCAGCTTAACCGCGGCTAGCACTGAAGCTTTCTTT	CASSLTAASTEAFF
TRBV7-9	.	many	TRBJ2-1	TGTGCCAGCAGCCCGGACACAGGCTCCTACAATGAGCAGTTCTTC	CASSPDTGSYNEQFF
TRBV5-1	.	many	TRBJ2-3	TGCGCCAGCAGCACTAGTGTGGCGGGAAGCACAGATACGCAGTATTTT	CASSTSVAGSTDTQYF